The TCR gamma chain described here comes from a study of gammadelta T cells in human blood. V shed 3 bases, J shed 7 bases, and the junction held 12 bases outside the gene matches. Germline values: CDR1 GITISATS, CDR2 ISYDGTV (reference sequence). This CDR3 has 18 amino acids. About this clone itself: What it binds is unknown. The TCRdb protein comes from a much larger clone and disagrees with this DNA's translation at residue 6, likely due to a read error; the protein given here is derived from the DNA.

Study results and limitations: Microbial exposure appeared to drive polyclonal γδ T cell expansion after birth.

TCRdb re-called clones from the RT-PCR reads via CATT. The table lists more than 100 gamma-chain clones, roughly 6% of them singletons. Sequences were obtained from Vgamma9Vdelta2 gamma-delta T cells from infant blood. This chain uses TRGV9 with TRGJP. The receptor's source is a human donor. CDR3 residues: CALWEMQAEELGKKIKVF. CDR3 nucleotide sequence: TGTGCCTTGTGGGAGATGCAGGCTGAGGAGTTGGGCAAAAAAATCAAGGTATTT.